This is a list of T cell receptor beta chains from one sample in a study of T cells after yellow fever vaccination. TCRdb re-called the 5' RACE reads through MiXCR, storing one row per CDR3 protein. The data show 150,000 to 200,000 distinct CDR3 sequences, with 6.2% seen just once and less than 3% held by the top ten. Sequencing used CD4+ T cells sorted from PBMCs, obtained on the day of the first yellow fever vaccination. Every receptor here comes from a man younger than 35 who received the YFV17D yellow fever vaccine. Both conserved end residues are part of each CDR3. The order of the fields is V gene, CDR3 length, CDR3 protein.

TRBV5-1	14	CASSTLPQGTEAFF
TRBV11-2	15	CASSRQGPTNSPLHF
TRBV18	13	CASSPGINTEAFF
TRBV28	12	CASSSRDYGYTF
TRBV18	14	CASSRGAGEDGYTF
TRBV15	13	CATSRGGSETQYF
TRBV5-1	15	CASRQGSSSYNEQFF
TRBV19	16	CASSPSWGAGNQPQHF
TRBV7-2	14	CASSYNRGEGEQYF
TRBV7-2	15	CASSLPRGGGGTQYF
TRBV20-1	17	CNARDLREGQGSETQYF
TRBV7-7	14	CASSPLNLRDEQFF
TRBV20-1	16	CSASPETGRSYNEQFF
TRBV20-1	17	CSAQAPQGAGAKNIQYF
TRBV5-6	14	CASSLAGTGEKLFF
TRBV7-2	14	CASSLNTGVETQYF
TRBV27	13	CASSLRPAGELFF
TRBV12-3/TRBV12-4	13	CASSVDRPYEQYF
TRBV3-1	13	CASSHTDPYGYTF
TRBV3-1	16	CASSSSTSGTYNEQFF
TRBV29-1	12	CSVVASTDTQYF
TRBV24-1	15	CATSDPGATNEKLFF
TRBV5-1	16	CASSLMASGGSDTQYF
TRBV20-1	16	CSARNPLAGGSDTQYF
TRBV5-1	14	CASSQDRIAYGYTF
TRBV24-1	16	CATSDRTSGGTDTQYF
TRBV24-1	15	CATSDSGIAKNIQYF
TRBV29-1	14	CSLKAGGFYNEQFF
TRBV10-3	15	CAISESSGTGNTIYF
TRBV29-1	10	CSVRGNTQYF
TRBV5-1	14	CASTRRGNYNEQFF
TRBV20-1	14	CSASRVPHPDTQYF
TRBV2	13	CASSDTGIDEQFF
TRBV7-9	13	CASRTYTTDTQYF
TRBV20-1	13	CSASKGGRETQYF
TRBV28	13	CASSSTARGSQHF
TRBV28	15	CASSPYRGTGNTIYF
TRBV5-6	12	CASSSRRETQYF
TRBV12-3/TRBV12-4	13	CASAVRGSSIQYF
TRBV5-1	15	CASSLTGGTSYEQYF
TRBV28	15	CASSPGQFNAGELFF
TRBV11-2	15	CASSLLGTGRYEQYF
TRBV11-2	18	CASSLALPGSHKQETQYF
TRBV25-1	13	CASSLPAGSEAFF
TRBV20-1	13	CRVTSGSYNEQFF
TRBV29-1	13	CSARVSLNQPQHF
TRBV24-1	14	CATSDLGFTDTQYF